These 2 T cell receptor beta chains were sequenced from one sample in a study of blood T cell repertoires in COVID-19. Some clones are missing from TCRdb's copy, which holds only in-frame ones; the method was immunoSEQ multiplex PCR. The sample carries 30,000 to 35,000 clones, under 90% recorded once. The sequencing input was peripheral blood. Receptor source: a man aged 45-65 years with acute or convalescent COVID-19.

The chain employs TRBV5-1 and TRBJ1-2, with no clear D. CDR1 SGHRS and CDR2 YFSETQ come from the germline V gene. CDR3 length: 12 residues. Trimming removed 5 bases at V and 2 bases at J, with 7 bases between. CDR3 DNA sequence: TGCGCCAGCAGGAGCGGAAACTATGGCTACACCTTC. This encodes CASRSGNYGYTF.

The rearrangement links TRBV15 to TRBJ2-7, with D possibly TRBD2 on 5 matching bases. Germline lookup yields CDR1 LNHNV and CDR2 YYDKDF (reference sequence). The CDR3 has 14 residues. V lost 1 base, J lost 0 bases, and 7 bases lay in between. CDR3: CATSRGGSSYEQYF. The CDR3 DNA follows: TGTGCCACCAGCAGAGGTGGGAGCTCCTACGAGCAGTACTTC.